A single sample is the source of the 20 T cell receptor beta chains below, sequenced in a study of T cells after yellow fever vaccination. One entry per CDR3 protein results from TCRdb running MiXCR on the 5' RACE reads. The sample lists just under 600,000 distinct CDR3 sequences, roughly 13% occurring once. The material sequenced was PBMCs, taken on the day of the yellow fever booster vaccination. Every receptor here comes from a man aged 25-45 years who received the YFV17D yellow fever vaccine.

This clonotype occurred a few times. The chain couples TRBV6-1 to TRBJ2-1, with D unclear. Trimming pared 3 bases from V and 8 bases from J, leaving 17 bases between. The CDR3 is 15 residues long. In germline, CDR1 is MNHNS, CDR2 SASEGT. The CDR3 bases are TGTGCCAGCAGTGAGGCCGGCCACGCAACGGATGAGCAGTTCTTC. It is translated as CASSEAGHATDEQFF.

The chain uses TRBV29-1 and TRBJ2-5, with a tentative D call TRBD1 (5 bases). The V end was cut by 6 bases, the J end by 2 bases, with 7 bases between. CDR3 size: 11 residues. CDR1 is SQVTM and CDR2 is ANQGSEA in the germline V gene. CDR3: CSVGQQETQYF. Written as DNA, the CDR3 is TGCAGCGTGGGGCAGCAAGAGACCCAGTACTTC.

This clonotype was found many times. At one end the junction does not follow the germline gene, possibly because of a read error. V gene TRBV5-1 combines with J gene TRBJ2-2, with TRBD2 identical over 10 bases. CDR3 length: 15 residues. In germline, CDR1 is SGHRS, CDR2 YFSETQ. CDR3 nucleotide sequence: TGTGCCAGCAGTCTTCTAGCGGGAGACACCGGGGAGCTGTTTTTT. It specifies CASSLLAGDTGELFF.

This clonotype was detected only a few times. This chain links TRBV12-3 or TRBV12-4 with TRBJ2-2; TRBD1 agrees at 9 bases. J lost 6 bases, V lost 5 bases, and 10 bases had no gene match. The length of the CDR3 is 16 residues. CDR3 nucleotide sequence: TGTGCCAGCAGTCAATCCGGGACAGGGCGGTCCGGGGAGCTGTTTTTT. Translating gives CASSQSGTGRSGELFF.

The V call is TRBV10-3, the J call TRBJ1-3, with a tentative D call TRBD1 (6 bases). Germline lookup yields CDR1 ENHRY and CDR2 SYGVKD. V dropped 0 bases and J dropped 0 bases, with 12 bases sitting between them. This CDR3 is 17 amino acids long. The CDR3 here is CAISESGALASGNTIYF. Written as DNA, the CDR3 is TGTGCCATCAGTGAGTCGGGGGCGCTCGCCTCTGGAAACACCATATATTTT.

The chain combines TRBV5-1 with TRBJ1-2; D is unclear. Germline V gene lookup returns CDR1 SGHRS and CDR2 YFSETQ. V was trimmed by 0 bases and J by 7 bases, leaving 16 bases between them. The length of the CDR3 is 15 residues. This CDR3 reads CASSLDSASPVGYTF. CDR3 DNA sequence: TGCGCCAGCAGCTTGGACAGCGCCTCTCCGGTTGGCTACACCTTC.

The CDR3 region is CASSLVGTGGDTQYF. In DNA, the CDR3 is TGTGCCAGCAGCTTAGTTGGGACAGGGGGAGATACGCAGTATTTT. The chain recombines TRBV7-2 with TRBJ2-3, with 11 bases lining up with TRBD1. CDR1 and CDR2 from the germline V gene are SGHTA and FQGNSA. CDR3 length equals 15 residues. The V gene end was trimmed by 1 base and the J gene end by 5 bases; junction bases not matched to a gene: 2.

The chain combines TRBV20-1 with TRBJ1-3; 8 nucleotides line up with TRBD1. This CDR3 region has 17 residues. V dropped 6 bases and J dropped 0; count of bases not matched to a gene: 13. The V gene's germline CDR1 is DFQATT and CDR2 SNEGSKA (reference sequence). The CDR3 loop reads CSATRGEQGDSGNTIYF. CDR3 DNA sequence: TGCAGTGCAACTAGAGGGGAACAGGGGGACTCTGGAAACACCATATATTTT.

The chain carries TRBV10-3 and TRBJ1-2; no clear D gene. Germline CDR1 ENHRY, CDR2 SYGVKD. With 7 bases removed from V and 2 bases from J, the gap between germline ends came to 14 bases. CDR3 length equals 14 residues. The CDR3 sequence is CAITRHGANYGYTF. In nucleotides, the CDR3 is TGTGCCATCACAAGACACGGCGCGAACTATGGCTACACCTTC.

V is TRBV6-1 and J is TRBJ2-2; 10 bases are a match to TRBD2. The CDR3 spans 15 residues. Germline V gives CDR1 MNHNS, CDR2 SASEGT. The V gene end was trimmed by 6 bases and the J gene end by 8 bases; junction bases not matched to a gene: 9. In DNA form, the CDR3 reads TGTGCCAGCAGCCCCCAGGGACTAGCGAGGGGGGAGCTGTTTTTT. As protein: CASSPQGLARGELFF.

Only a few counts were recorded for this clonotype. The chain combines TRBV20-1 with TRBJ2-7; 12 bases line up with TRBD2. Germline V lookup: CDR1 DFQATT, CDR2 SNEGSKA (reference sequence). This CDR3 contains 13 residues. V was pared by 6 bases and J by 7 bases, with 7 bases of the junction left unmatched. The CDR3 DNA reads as TGCAGTGCACCGACTAGCGGGAGTGGGGAGCAGTACTTC. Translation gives CSAPTSGSGEQYF.

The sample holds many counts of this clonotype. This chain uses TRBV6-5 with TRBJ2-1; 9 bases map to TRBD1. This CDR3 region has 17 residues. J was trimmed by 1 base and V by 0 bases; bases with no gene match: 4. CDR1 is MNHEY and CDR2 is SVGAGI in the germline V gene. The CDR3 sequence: CASSYSSQGASYNEQFF. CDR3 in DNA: TGTGCCAGCAGTTACTCGTCACAGGGGGCTTCCTACAATGAGCAGTTCTTC.

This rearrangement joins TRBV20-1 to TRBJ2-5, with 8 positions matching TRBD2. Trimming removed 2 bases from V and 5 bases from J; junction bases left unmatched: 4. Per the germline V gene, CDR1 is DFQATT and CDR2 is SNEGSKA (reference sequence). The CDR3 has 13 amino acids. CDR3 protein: CSARPAGAETQYF. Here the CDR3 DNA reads TGCAGTGCTAGACCAGCGGGAGCTGAGACCCAGTACTTC.

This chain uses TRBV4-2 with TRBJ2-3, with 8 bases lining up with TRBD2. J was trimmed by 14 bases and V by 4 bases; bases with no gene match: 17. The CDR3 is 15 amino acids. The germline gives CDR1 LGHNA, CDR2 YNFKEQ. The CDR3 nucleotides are TGTGCCAGCAGCCCCAATGGGGAAAGCGGGAGTGGGGCGTATTTT. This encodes CASSPNGESGSGAYF.

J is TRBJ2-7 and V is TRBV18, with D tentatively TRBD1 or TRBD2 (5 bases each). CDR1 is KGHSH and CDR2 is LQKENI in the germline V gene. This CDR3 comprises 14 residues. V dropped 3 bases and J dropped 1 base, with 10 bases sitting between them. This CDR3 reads CASSPGTDSYEQYF. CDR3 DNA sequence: TGTGCCAGCTCACCCGGGACGGATTCCTACGAGCAGTACTTC.

The CDR3 sequence: CSARPAYGYTF. The CDR3 DNA reads as TGCAGTGCTAGACCAGCCTATGGCTACACCTTC. The V and J genes are TRBV20-1 and TRBJ1-2; D is unclear. Germline lookup yields CDR1 DFQATT and CDR2 SNEGSKA (reference sequence). The V end was cut by 2 bases, the J end by 4 bases, with 5 bases between. The CDR3 is 11 residues long.

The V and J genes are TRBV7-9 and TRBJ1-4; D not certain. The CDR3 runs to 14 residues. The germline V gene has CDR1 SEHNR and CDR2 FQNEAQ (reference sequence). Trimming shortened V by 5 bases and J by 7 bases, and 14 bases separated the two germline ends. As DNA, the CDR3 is TGTGCCAGCAGCACCTACACCGCCGGTGAAAAACTGTTTTTT. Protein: CASSTYTAGEKLFF.

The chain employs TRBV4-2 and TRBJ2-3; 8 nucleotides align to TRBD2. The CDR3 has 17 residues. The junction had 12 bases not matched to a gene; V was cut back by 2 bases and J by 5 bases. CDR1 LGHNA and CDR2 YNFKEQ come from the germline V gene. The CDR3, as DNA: TGTGCCAGCAGCCAAAAGGAGAAGCGGGAGCCGGGAGATACGCAGTATTTT. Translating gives CASSQKEKREPGDTQYF.

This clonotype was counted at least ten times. The CDR3 region is CASSLRDPFYNEQFF. The CDR3 DNA sequence: TGTGCCAGCAGTTTAAGGGATCCGTTCTACAATGAGCAGTTCTTC. The chain uses TRBV12-3 or TRBV12-4 and TRBJ2-1; D is ambiguous. The CDR3 consists of 15 residues. With 2 bases removed from V and 3 bases from J, the gap between germline ends came to 11 bases.

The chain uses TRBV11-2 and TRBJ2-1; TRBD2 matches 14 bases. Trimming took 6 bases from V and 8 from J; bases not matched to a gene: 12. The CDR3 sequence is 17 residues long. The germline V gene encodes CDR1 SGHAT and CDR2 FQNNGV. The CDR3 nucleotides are TGTGCCAGCAGTTGGGGACTAGCGGGAGTTTCTTTCCATGAGCAGTTCTTC. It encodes CASSWGLAGVSFHEQFF.